This TCR beta chain was sequenced for a study of technical replicates of blood from several donors. CDR3 size: 15 residues. Per the germline V gene, CDR1 is SGHTA and CDR2 is FQGNSA. V shed 2 bases and J 1 base; nucleotides not matched to a gene: 2. Assay used: immunoSEQ multiplex PCR; TCRdb lists only in-frame clones, some missing. The sample has roughly 71,000 clones; about 95% are singletons. This clonotype was sampled from a human donor in good health. Sequencing was carried out using T cells isolated from PBMCs. The genes are TRBV7-2 and TRBJ2-3; 8 bases align to TRBD2. The CDR3 is CASSLLTSGTDTQYF. The CDR3 nucleotides are TGTGCCAGCAGCTTATTGACTAGCGGCACAGATACGCAGTATTTT.